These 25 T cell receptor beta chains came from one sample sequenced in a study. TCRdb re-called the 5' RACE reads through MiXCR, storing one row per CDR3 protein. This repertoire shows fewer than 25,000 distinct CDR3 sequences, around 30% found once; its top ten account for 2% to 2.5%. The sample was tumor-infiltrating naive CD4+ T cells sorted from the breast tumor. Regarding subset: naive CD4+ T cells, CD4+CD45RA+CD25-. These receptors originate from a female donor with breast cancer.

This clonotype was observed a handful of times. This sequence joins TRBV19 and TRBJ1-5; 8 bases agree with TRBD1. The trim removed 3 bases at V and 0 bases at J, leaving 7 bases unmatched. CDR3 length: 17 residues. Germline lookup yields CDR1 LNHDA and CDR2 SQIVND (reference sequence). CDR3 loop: CASSIGAGGLSNQPQHF. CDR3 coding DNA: TGTGCCAGTAGTATTGGGGCAGGGGGCCTTAGCAATCAGCCCCAGCATTTT. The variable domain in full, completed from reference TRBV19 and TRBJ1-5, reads DGGITQSPKYLFRKEGQNVTLSCEQNLNHDAMYWYRQDPGQGLRLIYYSQIVNDFQKGDIAEGYSVSREKKESFPLTVTSAQKNPTAFYLCASSIGAGGLSNQPQHFGDGTRLSIL.

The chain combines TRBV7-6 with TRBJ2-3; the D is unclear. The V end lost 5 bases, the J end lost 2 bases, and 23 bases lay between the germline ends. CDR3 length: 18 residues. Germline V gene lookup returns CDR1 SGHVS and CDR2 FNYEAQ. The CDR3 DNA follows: TGTGCCAGCAGCGTTAATTCTATCCCACCTAGGCTCACAGATACGCAGTATTTT. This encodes CASSVNSIPPRLTDTQYF. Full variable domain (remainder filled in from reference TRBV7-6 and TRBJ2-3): GAGVSQSPRYKVTKRGQDVALRCDPISGHVSLYWYRQALGQGPEFLTYFNYEAQQDKSGLPNDRFSAERPEGSISTLTIQRTEQRDSAMYRCASSVNSIPPRLTDTQYFGPGTRLTVL.

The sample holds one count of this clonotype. This CDR3 is CATSRSQDRAKETQYF. Here the CDR3 DNA reads TGTGCCACCAGCAGATCCCAAGACAGGGCAAAAGAGACCCAGTACTTC. The chain uses TRBV15 and TRBJ2-5; 7 bases line up with TRBD1. There are 16 residues in the CDR3. The junction had 9 bases not matched to a gene; V was cut back by 2 bases and J by 3 bases. Per the germline V gene, CDR1 is LNHNV and CDR2 is YYDKDF (reference sequence).

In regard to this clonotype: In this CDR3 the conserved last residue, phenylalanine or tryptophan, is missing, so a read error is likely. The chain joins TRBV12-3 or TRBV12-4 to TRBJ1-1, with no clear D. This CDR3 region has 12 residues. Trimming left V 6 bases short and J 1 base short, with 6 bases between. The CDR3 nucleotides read TGTGCCAGCAGAAAACAGAACACTGAAGCTTTCTTA. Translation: CASRKQNTEAFL.

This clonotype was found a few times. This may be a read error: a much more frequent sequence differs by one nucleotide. CDR3 sequence reads: CAWALSSYNEQFF. CDR3 DNA sequence: TGTGCCTGGGCTCTGAGCTCCTACAATGAGCAGTTCTTC. The rearrangement uses TRBV30 and TRBJ2-1; D uncertain. The CDR3 covers 13 residues. Looked up from germline, CDR1 is GTSNPN and CDR2 is SVGIG (reference sequence). With 5 bases removed from V and 0 bases from J, the gap between germline ends came to 8 bases.

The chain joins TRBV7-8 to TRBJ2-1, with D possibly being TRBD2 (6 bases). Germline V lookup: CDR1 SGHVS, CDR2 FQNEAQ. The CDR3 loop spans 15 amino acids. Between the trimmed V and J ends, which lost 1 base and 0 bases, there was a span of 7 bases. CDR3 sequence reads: CASSLVSGSYNEQFF. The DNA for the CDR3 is TGTGCCAGCAGCTTAGTTAGCGGCTCCTACAATGAGCAGTTCTTC.

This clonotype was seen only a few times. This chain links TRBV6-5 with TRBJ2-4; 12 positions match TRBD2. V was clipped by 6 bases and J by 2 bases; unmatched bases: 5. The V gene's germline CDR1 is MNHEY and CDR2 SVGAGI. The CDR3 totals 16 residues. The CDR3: CASSRLAGDSKNIQYF. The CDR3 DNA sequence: TGTGCCAGCAGCCGACTAGCGGGAGACTCCAAAAACATTCAGTACTTC.

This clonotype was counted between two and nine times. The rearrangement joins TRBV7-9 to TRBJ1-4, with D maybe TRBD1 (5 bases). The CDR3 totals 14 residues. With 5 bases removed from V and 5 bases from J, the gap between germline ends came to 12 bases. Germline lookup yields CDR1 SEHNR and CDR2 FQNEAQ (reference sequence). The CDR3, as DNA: TGTGCCAGCAGCGCGGCAGGGACGAATGAAAAACTGTTTTTT. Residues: CASSAAGTNEKLFF.

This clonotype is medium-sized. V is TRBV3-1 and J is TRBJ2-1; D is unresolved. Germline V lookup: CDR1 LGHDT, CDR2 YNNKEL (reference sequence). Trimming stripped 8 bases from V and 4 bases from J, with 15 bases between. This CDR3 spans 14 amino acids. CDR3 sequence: CASSGSRKYNEQFF. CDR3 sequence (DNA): TGTGCCAGCTCCGGGTCCAGAAAATACAATGAGCAGTTCTTC.

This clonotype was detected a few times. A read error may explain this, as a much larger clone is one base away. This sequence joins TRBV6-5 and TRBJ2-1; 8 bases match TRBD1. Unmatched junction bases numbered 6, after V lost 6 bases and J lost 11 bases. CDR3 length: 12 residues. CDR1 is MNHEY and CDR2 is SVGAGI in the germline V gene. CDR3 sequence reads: CASSPWTGQQFF. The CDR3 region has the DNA TGTGCCAGCAGCCCATGGACAGGGCAGCAGTTCTTC.

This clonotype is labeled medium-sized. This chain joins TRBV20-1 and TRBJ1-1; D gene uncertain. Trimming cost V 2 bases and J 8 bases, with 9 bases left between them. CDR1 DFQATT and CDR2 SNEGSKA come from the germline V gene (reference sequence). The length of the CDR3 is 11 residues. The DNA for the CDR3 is TGCAGTGCTAGACAGCAGGTAGAAGCTTTCTTT. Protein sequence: CSARQQVEAFF.

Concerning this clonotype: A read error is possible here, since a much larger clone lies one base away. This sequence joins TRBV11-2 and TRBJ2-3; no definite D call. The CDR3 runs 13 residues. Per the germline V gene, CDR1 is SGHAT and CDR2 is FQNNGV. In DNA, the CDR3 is TGTGCCAGCAGCTTAGACCCCACAAATACGCAGTATTTT. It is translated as CASSLDPTNTQYF.

The CDR3 sequence is CASSQELYGPYYEQYF. The CDR3 DNA reads as TGCGCCAGCAGCCAAGAATTATATGGCCCCTACTACGAGCAGTACTTC. The chain employs TRBV4-1 and TRBJ2-7; no reliable D call. Trimming took off 0 bases at V and 3 bases at J, with 15 bases between the two ends. This CDR3 has 16 residues. Germline CDR1 reads MGHRA; CDR2 reads YSYEKL.

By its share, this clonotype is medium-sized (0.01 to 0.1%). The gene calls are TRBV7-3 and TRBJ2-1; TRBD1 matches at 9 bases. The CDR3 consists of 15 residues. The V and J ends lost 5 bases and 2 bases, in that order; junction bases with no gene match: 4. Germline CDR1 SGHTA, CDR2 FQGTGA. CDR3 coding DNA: TGTGCCAGCAGCCGACAGGGGGGCCCCTACAATGAGCAGTTCTTC. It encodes CASSRQGGPYNEQFF.

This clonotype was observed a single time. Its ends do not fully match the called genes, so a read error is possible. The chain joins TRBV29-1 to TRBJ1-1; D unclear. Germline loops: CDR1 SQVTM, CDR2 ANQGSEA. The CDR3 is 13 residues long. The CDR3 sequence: CSTSRAMNTEALF. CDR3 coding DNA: TGCAGCACTTCCCGGGCTATGAACACTGAAGCTCTCTTT.

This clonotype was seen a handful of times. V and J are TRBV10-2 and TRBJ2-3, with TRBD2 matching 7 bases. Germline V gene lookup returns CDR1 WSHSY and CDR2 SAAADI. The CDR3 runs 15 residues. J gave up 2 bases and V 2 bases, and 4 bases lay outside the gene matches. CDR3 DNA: TGCGCCAGCAGTGAGAGCGGGATTGACACAGATACGCAGTATTTT. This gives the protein CASSESGIDTDTQYF.

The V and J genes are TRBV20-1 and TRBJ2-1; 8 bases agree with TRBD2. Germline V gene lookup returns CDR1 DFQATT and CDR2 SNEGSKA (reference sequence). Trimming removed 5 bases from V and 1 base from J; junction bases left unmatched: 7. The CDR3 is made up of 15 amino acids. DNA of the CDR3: TGCAGTGCTCCCGGGAGGGCCGGTTCCTACAATGAGCAGTTCTTC. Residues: CSAPGRAGSYNEQFF.

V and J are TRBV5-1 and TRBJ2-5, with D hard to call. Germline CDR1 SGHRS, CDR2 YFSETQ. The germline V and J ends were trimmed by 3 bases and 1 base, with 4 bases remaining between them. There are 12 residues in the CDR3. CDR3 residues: CASSWTQETQYF. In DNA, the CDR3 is TGCGCCAGCAGCTGGACCCAAGAGACCCAGTACTTC.

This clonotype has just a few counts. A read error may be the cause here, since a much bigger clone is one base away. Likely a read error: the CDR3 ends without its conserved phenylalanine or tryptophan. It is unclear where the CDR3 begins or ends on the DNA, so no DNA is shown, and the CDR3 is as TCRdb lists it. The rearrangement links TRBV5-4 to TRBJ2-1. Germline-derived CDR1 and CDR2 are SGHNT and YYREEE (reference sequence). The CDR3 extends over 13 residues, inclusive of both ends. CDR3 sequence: CASSLDNYNEQSL.

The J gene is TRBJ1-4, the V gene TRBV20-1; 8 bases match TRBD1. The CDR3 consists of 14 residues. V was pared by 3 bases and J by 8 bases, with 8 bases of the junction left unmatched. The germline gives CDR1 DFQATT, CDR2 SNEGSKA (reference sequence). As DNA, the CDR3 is TGCAGTGCTAGGGCTGCAGGGGGCGGCGAAAAACTGTTTTTT. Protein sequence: CSARAAGGGEKLFF.

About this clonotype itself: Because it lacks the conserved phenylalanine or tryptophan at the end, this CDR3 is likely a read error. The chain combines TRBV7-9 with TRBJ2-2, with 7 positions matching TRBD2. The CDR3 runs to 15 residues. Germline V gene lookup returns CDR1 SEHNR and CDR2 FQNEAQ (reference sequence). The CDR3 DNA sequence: TGTGCCAGCAGCTTAAGGCGGGATAAAGGCGGGGGGCTGTTTTCT. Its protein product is CASSLRRDKGGGLFS.

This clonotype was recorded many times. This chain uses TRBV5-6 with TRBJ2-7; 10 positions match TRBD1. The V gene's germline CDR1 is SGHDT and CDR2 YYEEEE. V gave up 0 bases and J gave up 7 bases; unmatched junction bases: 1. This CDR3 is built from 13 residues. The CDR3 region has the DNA TGTGCCAGCAGCTTGGGGACAGGGGGAGAGCAGTACTTC. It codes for CASSLGTGGEQYF.

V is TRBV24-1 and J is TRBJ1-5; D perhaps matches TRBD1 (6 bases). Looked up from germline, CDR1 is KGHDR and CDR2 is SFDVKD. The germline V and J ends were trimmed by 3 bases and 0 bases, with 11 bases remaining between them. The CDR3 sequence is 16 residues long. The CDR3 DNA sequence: TGTGCCACCAGTGATGCGGACAGTAGTAGCAATCAGCCCCAGCATTTT. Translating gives CATSDADSSSNQPQHF.

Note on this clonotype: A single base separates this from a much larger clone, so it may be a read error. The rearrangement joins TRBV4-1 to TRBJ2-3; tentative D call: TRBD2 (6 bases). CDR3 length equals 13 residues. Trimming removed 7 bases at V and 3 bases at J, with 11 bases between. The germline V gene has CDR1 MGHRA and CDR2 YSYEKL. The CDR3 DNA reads TGCGCCAGCACCGAGACTAGGACAGATACGCAGTATTTT. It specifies CASTETRTDTQYF.

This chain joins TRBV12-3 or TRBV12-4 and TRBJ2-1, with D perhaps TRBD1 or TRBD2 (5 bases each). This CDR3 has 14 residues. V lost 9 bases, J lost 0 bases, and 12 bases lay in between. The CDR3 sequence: CASLGEPSYNEQFF. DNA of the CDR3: TGTGCCAGTCTGGGGGAGCCCTCCTACAATGAGCAGTTCTTC.